The 22 T cell receptor beta chains in this list originate from one sample, sequenced in a study of blood T cell repertoires in COVID-19. Generated by immunoSEQ multiplex PCR, the TCRdb table keeps only in-frame clones and is missing some. The table records about 67,000 clones, approximately 88% of them present only once. Sequencing was done on a sample of peripheral blood. The receptors come from a woman aged 80 or over with acute or convalescent COVID-19.

The CDR3 protein is CASSSGVYGYTF. The CDR3 DNA reads TGTGCCAGCAGTTCAGGGGTCTATGGCTACACCTTC. The rearrangement uses TRBV28 and TRBJ1-2; D is possibly TRBD1 (6 bases). Trimming took 4 bases from V and 4 from J, leaving 7 bases between them. The germline gives CDR1 MDHEN, CDR2 SYDVKM. This CDR3 has 12 amino acids.

This clone was picked up one time. The chain joins TRBV29-1 to TRBJ2-4; D may be TRBD2 (6 bases). The CDR3 totals 13 residues. Germline CDR1 reads SQVTM; CDR2 reads ANQGSEA. V gave up 6 bases and J gave up 9 bases, with 18 bases separating them. CDR3 sequence: CSVGEDRFGIQYF. The CDR3 DNA reads as TGCAGCGTCGGGGAGGACCGGTTCGGCATTCAGTACTTC. The full variable domain, rest sourced from reference TRBV29-1 and TRBJ2-4, is SAVISQKPSRDICQRGTSLTIQCQVDSQVTMMFWYRQQPGQSLTLIATANQGSEATYESGFVIDKFPISRPNLTFSTLTVSNMSPEDSSIYLCSVGEDRFGIQYFGAGTRLSVL.

V gene TRBV28 combines with J gene TRBJ1-2, with a weak D call TRBD1 (5 bases). V was trimmed by 3 bases and J by 3 bases, leaving 14 bases between them. The CDR3 has 15 amino acids. CDR1 is MDHEN, CDR2 SYDVKM, per germline. DNA of the CDR3: TGTGCCAGCAGTTTGGGAGGAGACAGATACTATGGCTACACCTTC. It translates to CASSLGGDRYYGYTF.

This clone was seen only a few times. The rearrangement uses TRBV5-6 and TRBJ2-7, with 7 positions matching TRBD1. Trimming took 2 bases from V and 3 from J; bases not matched to a gene: 17. The CDR3 totals 18 residues. From germline, CDR1 is SGHDT and CDR2 YYEEEE. CDR3 amino acids: CASSLIRSSGGINYEQYF. The CDR3 DNA reads as TGTGCCAGCAGCTTAATTAGGAGCTCAGGGGGAATCAACTACGAGCAGTACTTC.

This chain connects TRBV2 to TRBJ2-1, with D possibly TRBD2 on 6 matching bases. This CDR3 region has 14 residues. CDR1 and CDR2 from the germline V gene are SNHLY and FYNNEI. The ends were cut back, 4 bases at V and 7 bases at J, with 14 bases in the middle. Here the CDR3 DNA reads TGTGCCAGCAGTGGGACGGGAGTCCGGAATGAGCAGTTCTTC. Protein sequence: CASSGTGVRNEQFF.

CDR3 coding DNA: TGCGCCAGCAGCTGGAACATCGGACAGGGCATGAATGAGCAGTTCTTC. It yields the protein CASSWNIGQGMNEQFF. The rearrangement joins TRBV5-1 to TRBJ2-1; 8 bases agree with TRBD1. Germline V lookup: CDR1 SGHRS, CDR2 YFSETQ. V was clipped by 3 bases and J by 7 bases; unmatched bases: 12. This CDR3 contains 16 residues.

This chain joins TRBV7-9 and TRBJ2-2; a weak D match, TRBD1 (5 bases). V was shortened by 7 bases and J by 5 bases, with 20 bases between the two germline ends. Germline CDR1 and CDR2: SEHNR and FQNEAQ (reference sequence). CDR3 length: 16 residues. DNA for the CDR3: TGTGCCAGCACCCTCCAGGGCGGAGTTGGTACCGGGGAGCTGTTTTTT. It translates to CASTLQGGVGTGELFF. Full variable domain (rest looked up from reference TRBV7-9 and TRBJ2-2): DTGVSQNPRHKITKRGQNVTFRCDPISEHNRLYWYRQTLGQGPEFLTYFQNEAQLEKSRLLSDRFSAERPKGSFSTLEIQRTEQGDSAMYLCASTLQGGVGTGELFFGEGSRLTVL.

The chain recombines TRBV18 with TRBJ2-1, with no clear D. Germline CDR1 and CDR2: KGHSH and LQKENI. V was cut by 3 bases and J by 12 bases, with 18 bases left in between. CDR3 length equals 14 residues. The CDR3 bases are TGTGCCAGCTCACCTCTTCGAAGCGAAACCTGGCAGTTCTTC. The encoded protein is CASSPLRSETWQFF.

The chain is built from TRBV4-2 and TRBJ2-2; 11 positions match TRBD2. The V segment lost 4 bases and the J segment 3 bases; nucleotides outside the gene matches: 13. In germline, CDR1 is LGHNA, CDR2 YNFKEQ. The CDR3 extends over 19 amino acids. CDR3 DNA: TGTGCCAGCAGCCCGCAGGTCCTAGCGGGAGGAAGTTACACCGGGGAGCTGTTTTTT. As protein: CASSPQVLAGGSYTGELFF.

The CDR3 sequence: CASRRDANTGELFF. Here the CDR3 DNA reads TGCGCCAGCCGGAGGGACGCGAACACCGGGGAGCTGTTTTTT. The chain combines TRBV5-1 with TRBJ2-2; the D gene is possibly TRBD2 (6 bases). Trimming removed 7 bases from V and 0 bases from J, with 10 bases in between. Per the germline V gene, CDR1 is SGHRS and CDR2 is YFSETQ. This CDR3 comprises 14 residues.

This sequence joins TRBV23-1 and TRBJ1-2, with 11 bases fitting TRBD1. TRBV23-1 counts as an open reading frame of uncertain function. The CDR3 is 16 residues long. Unmatched junction bases numbered 8, after V lost 6 bases and J lost 2 bases. CDR3 amino acids: CASSRDRGFGNYGYTF. In DNA, the CDR3 is TGCGCCAGCAGCCGGGACAGGGGGTTCGGAAACTATGGCTACACCTTC.

The rearrangement links TRBV28 to TRBJ1-2; tentative D call: TRBD1 (5 bases). V gave up 3 bases and J gave up 6 bases, with 11 bases separating them. Per germline, CDR1 MDHEN and CDR2 SYDVKM. The CDR3 extends over 13 amino acids. In nucleotides, the CDR3 is TGTGCCAGCAGTTTTAACAGGCAGGATGGCTACACCTTC. Amino acids: CASSFNRQDGYTF.

The V gene is TRBV6-6, the J gene TRBJ1-5; no definite D call. CDR3 size: 16 residues. V was cut by 0 bases and J by 7 bases, with 16 bases left in between. From germline, CDR1 is MNHNY and CDR2 SVGAGI (reference sequence). The CDR3 protein is CASSYSSPGVGQPQHF. CDR3 in DNA: TGTGCCAGCAGTTACTCGAGTCCCGGGGTGGGCCAGCCCCAGCATTTT.

V gene TRBV7-2 combines with J gene TRBJ2-5; 12 bases line up with TRBD2. Germline CDR1 is SGHTA and CDR2 is FQGNSA. The V segment lost 4 bases and the J segment 4 bases; nucleotides outside the gene matches: 4. This CDR3 spans 15 amino acids. The CDR3 loop reads CASSSTSGRIETQYF. CDR3 in DNA: TGTGCCAGCAGCTCGACTAGCGGGAGAATAGAGACCCAGTACTTC. The variable domain in full, completed from reference TRBV7-2 and TRBJ2-5, reads GAGVSQSPSNKVTEKGKDVELRCDPISGHTALYWYRQSLGQGLEFLIYFQGNSAPDKSGLPSDRFSAERTGGSVSTLTIQRTQQEDSAVYLCASSSTSGRIETQYFGPGTRLLVL.

This chain joins TRBV5-1 and TRBJ2-1; D is possibly TRBD1 (5 bases). V was shortened by 0 bases and J by 10 bases, with 11 bases between the two germline ends. Germline values: CDR1 SGHRS, CDR2 YFSETQ. The length of the CDR3 is 13 residues. The CDR3 DNA is TGCGCCAGCAGCTTGGAGGGGCTGGGGGAGCAGTTCTTC. Translating gives CASSLEGLGEQFF.

In its sample, this clone was seen a few times. The chain carries TRBV5-1 and TRBJ2-2, with 7 positions matching TRBD1. The germline gives CDR1 SGHRS, CDR2 YFSETQ. The CDR3 covers 13 residues. V lost 3 bases, J lost 6 bases, and 2 bases stayed unmatched. Here the CDR3 reads CASSYDRAGELFF. The DNA of the CDR3 is TGCGCCAGCAGCTACGACAGGGCCGGGGAGCTGTTTTTT.

V usage is TRBV19 and J usage is TRBJ1-3, with a possible D match to TRBD1 (5 bases). The CDR3 spans 14 residues. CDR1 and CDR2 (germline): LNHDA, SQIVND (reference sequence). Trimming took off 10 bases at V and 2 bases at J, with 15 bases between the two ends. CDR3 sequence (DNA): TGTGCCACTTACCACCAGGGTACTGGAAACACCATATATTTT. It specifies CATYHQGTGNTIYF.

The chain employs TRBV5-1 and TRBJ2-5; 12 nucleotides align to TRBD2. V was pared by 7 bases and J by 5 bases, with 9 bases of the junction left unmatched. This CDR3 has 15 residues. From germline, CDR1 is SGHRS and CDR2 YFSETQ. The CDR3 sequence: CASYQRLAGVETQYF. The CDR3 DNA reads TGCGCCAGCTACCAACGACTAGCGGGAGTGGAGACCCAGTACTTC.

The chain recombines TRBV7-8 with TRBJ2-5; 11 bases align to TRBD2. The CDR3 runs to 16 residues. Germline V lookup: CDR1 SGHVS, CDR2 FQNEAQ. V trimming: 6 bases; J trimming: 3 bases; junction bases outside the gene matches: 9. The CDR3 region has the DNA TGTGCCAGCAGTGAGAGCACTAGCGGGAGAGAAGAGACCCAGTACTTC. Its translation is CASSESTSGREETQYF.

CDR3 sequence (DNA): TGTGCCAGCAGTAGGGGGGGAGCGGGTTCCTACAATGAGCAGTTCTTC. This translates into CASSRGGAGSYNEQFF. This rearrangement joins TRBV6-2 or TRBV6-3 to TRBJ2-1; maybe TRBD2 (7 bases). Germline values: CDR1 MNHEY, CDR2 SVGEGT. This CDR3 is 16 amino acids long. Trimming removed 5 bases at V and 1 base at J, with 15 bases between.

This clone showed up just a few times. V usage is TRBV19 and J usage is TRBJ2-3; 7 bases line up with TRBD1. This CDR3 has 14 residues. The trim removed 10 bases at V and 6 bases at J, leaving 13 bases unmatched. Germline V gene sequence: CDR1 LNHDA, CDR2 SQIVND (reference sequence). The chain's CDR3 is CATRGRGSIDTQYF. The DNA for the CDR3 is TGTGCCACCAGGGGCAGGGGGTCAATCGATACGCAGTATTTT. Looking up the rest from reference TRBV19 and TRBJ2-3 gives the full variable domain: DGGITQSPKYLFRKEGQNVTLSCEQNLNHDAMYWYRQDPGQGLRLIYYSQIVNDFQKGDIAEGYSVSREKKESFPLTVTSAQKNPTAFYLCATRGRGSIDTQYFGPGTRLTVL.

This clone was seen only once. J is TRBJ2-3 and V is TRBV9, with a possible D match to TRBD2 (6 bases). Germline CDR1 SGDLS, CDR2 YYNGEE. V shed 0 bases and J shed 1 base, with 9 bases lying between them. The CDR3 runs 15 residues. DNA of the CDR3: TGTGCCAGCAGCGTAGGGGGCGGGGGCACAGATACGCAGTATTTT. Its translation: CASSVGGGGTDTQYF. Filled out from reference TRBV9 and TRBJ2-3, the complete variable domain reads DSGVTQTPKHLITATGQRVTLRCSPRSGDLSVYWYQQSLDQGLQFLIQYYNGEERAKGNILERFSAQQFPDLHSELNLSSLELGDSALYFCASSVGGGGTDTQYFGPGTRLTVL.